This T cell receptor (beta chain) was captured in a study of T-cell memory formation after mild COVID-19. The TCR alpha and TCR beta cDNA libraries, bearing sample barcodes and UMIs, were generated by 5'RACE using constant-segment primers. TCRdb called the 5' RACE reads again in MiXCR, with one record for every CDR3 protein. The data contain fewer than 700,000 distinct CDR3 sequences, roughly 20% of them singletons. General study points: Pre-infection memory contained some responding clones, which suggested that cross-reactive memory had joined. Largely, contracting CD4+ clones fell within CM and EM, and contracting CD8+ clones within EMRA. The SARS-CoV-2 specificity of second-wave clones reaching peak at day 37 remained unverified.

Germline V gene data show CDR1 as SGHNT and CDR2 as YYREEE (reference sequence). The V and J ends lost 0 bases and 6 bases respectively, with 10 bases between them. The CDR3 is made up of 14 amino acids. With respect to this clonotype: Its antigen is not known.

The TCR comes from an adult woman who had mild COVID-19 (a few samples of this study predate the infection). Cell type and time point are not known. The specimen was PBMCs or a T cell subset sorted from them (not recorded which). V gene TRBV5-4 combines with J gene TRBJ2-1; D gene unclear. CDR3 region: CASSLASPANEQFF. The DNA of the CDR3 is TGTGCCAGCAGCTTGGCCTCGCCGGCCAATGAGCAGTTCTTC.